The source of this T cell receptor beta chain is a study of blood T cell repertoires in COVID-19. Study-level background: Italy, Spain and the United States were the sources of the convalescent and acute COVID-19 samples. PBMCs, B-cell-depleted T cells, or T cells provided the cDNA or gDNA that made up the material.

Original data processing: Reference gene primer amplification gave nucleated cell count estimates. Libraries were prepared by immunoSEQ multiplex PCR; TCRdb keeps only in-frame clonotypes and omits some of them. D and trimming were read from the DNA, whereas the V and J calls and clone size are those reported in that table. The sample carries just under 350,000 clones, about 93% recorded once. Specimen: peripheral blood. The clonotype was recovered from a woman aged 18 to 35 who had recovered from COVID-19.

The CDR3 protein is CASSYGGVGQPQHF. The CDR3 coding sequence is TGTGCCAGCAGTTACGGCGGAGTGGGTCAGCCCCAGCATTTT. The rearrangement links TRBV6-5 to TRBJ1-5; D remains unclear. The germline gives CDR1 MNHEY, CDR2 SVGAGI. The CDR3 length is 14 residues. The V gene lost 2 bases and the J gene lost 6 bases, with 11 bases spanning the gap.